This section outlines one T cell receptor beta chain sequence together with its context. Its antigen is undetermined. The trim removed 0 bases at V and 3 bases at J, leaving 10 bases unmatched. This CDR3 region has 17 residues. Germline-derived CDR1 and CDR2 are SGHDN and FVKESK. The record originates from a study of cytomegalovirus exposure and HLA in healthy donors. Study results and caveats: In an earlier analysis, productive rearrangement rates for most beta V segments clustered near 87% or 30%. Using a false discovery rate of 0.05, a later analysis showed that around 16,000 TCR beta sequences were associated with HLA alleles. Sequencing likely caused a cluster of highly shared sequence variants. Using the classifier, cytomegalovirus status was reportedly diagnosed with high specificity and sensitivity.

60 Vbeta and 13 Jbeta primers were used in PCR. Only in-frame clones appear in the TCRdb table, and some are missing; sequencing was by immunoSEQ multiplex PCR. The sample includes 90,000 to 120,000 clones, roughly 82% of them seen just once. The V gene is TRBV14, the J gene TRBJ1-2; TRBD1 matches 7 bases. Sequenced material: PBMCs. The TCR originated in a man under 40 in good health and CMV-seropositive. The CDR3 sequence is CASSQEARGSDHYGYTF. DNA of the CDR3: TGTGCCAGCAGCCAAGAGGCCAGGGGGTCCGATCACTATGGCTACACCTTC.